This T cell receptor (beta chain) was recovered during a study of identical twins. The CDR3 is 18 residues long. CDR1 and CDR2 from the germline V gene are SGHAT and FQDESV (reference sequence). The V gene end was trimmed by 2 bases and the J gene end by 4 bases; junction bases not matched to a gene: 15. TCRdb re-called the 5' RACE reads through MiXCR, storing one row per CDR3 protein. The table lists around 290,000 distinct CDR3 sequences, 8% to 9.5% of them singletons. Points on this clonotype: Possible read error: a much larger clone is one base away.

These sequences were also reported in another study, on yellow fever vaccine responses in identical twins.

Sequencing used CD8+ T cells sorted from blood. The chain recombines TRBV11-1 with TRBJ2-3; 7 bases are a match to TRBD2. This receptor was obtained from a woman between 18 and 29 years old in good health. CDR3 loop: CASSLCHTRLAEPDTQYF. CDR3 nucleotide sequence: TGTGCCAGCAGCTTATGCCACACTCGTCTAGCGGAACCAGATACGCAGTATTTT. Complete variable domain (other parts from reference TRBV11-1 and TRBJ2-3): EAEVAQSPRYKITEKSQAVAFWCDPISGHATLYWYRQILGQGPELLVQFQDESVVDDSQLPKDRFSAERLKGVDSTLKIQPAELGDSAMYLCASSLCHTRLAEPDTQYFGPGTRLTVL.